The 11 T cell receptor beta chains below come from one sample, sequenced in a study of early stage breast cancer tumors. The method was immunoSEQ multiplex PCR; TCRdb's version includes in-frame clones alone and lacks a portion of them. The sample carries just under 30,000 clones, 84% recorded once. The source material was blood. These receptors were obtained from a person aged 50 to 59 with breast cancer.

J is TRBJ2-7 and V is TRBV28; D may correspond to TRBD1 or TRBD2 (7 bases each). This CDR3 has 15 amino acids. Between the trimmed V and J ends, which lost 5 bases and 3 bases, there was a span of 17 bases. Germline assignment: CDR1 MDHEN and CDR2 SYDVKM. This CDR3 is CASSPGGGHYYEQYF. DNA of the CDR3: TGTGCCAGCAGTCCAGGGGGGGGACACTACTACGAGCAGTACTTC.

The chain uses TRBV5-1 and TRBJ2-7; D unclear. Germline V gene lookup returns CDR1 SGHRS and CDR2 YFSETQ. Trimming pared 5 bases from V and 3 bases from J, leaving 12 bases between. The CDR3 extends over 13 amino acids. The chain's CDR3 is CASRGAVSYEQYF. The CDR3, as DNA: TGCGCCAGCAGGGGCGCCGTTAGCTACGAGCAGTACTTC.

This chain uses TRBV4-1 with TRBJ1-2; D is ambiguous. Trimming stripped 3 bases from V and 8 bases from J, with 16 bases between. This CDR3 contains 14 residues. Germline V lookup: CDR1 MGHRA, CDR2 YSYEKL. In DNA form, the CDR3 reads TGCGCCAGCAGCCAGAGTAAGACGAGAAAAGGCTACACCTTC. It is translated as CASSQSKTRKGYTF.

The chain links TRBV21-1 to TRBJ2-5; TRBD1, the D gene given by the table, was not confirmed from the DNA. TRBV21-1 is deemed a pseudogene. This CDR3 spans 13 amino acids. The DNA of the CDR3 is TGTGCCAGGGTGACAGGGGGAGAGGAGACCCAGTACTTC. Its translation is CARVTGGEETQYF.

The CDR3 DNA reads TGTGCCAGCAGTGAAGGGACAGATTCGTATGGCTACACCTTC. Encoded protein: CASSEGTDSYGYTF. The chain recombines TRBV2 with TRBJ1-2; weak D call: TRBD1 (6 bases). The CDR3 has 14 residues. Trimming cost V 1 base and J 5 bases, with 11 bases left between them. In germline, CDR1 is SNHLY, CDR2 FYNNEI. Drawing the rest from reference TRBV2 and TRBJ1-2, the complete variable domain is EPEVTQTPSHQVTQMGQEVILRCVPISNHLYFYWYRQILGQKVEFLVSFYNNEISEKSEIFDDQFSVERPDGSNFTLKIRSTKLEDSAMYFCASSEGTDSYGYTFGSGTRLTVV.

The rearrangement links TRBV5-1 to TRBJ1-4; D perhaps matches TRBD1 (6 bases). Per the germline V gene, CDR1 is SGHRS and CDR2 is YFSETQ. Trimming took off 3 bases at V and 4 bases at J, with 10 bases between the two ends. The CDR3 loop spans 14 amino acids. Here the CDR3 reads CASSSGQLNEKLFF. The CDR3 coding sequence is TGCGCCAGCAGCTCAGGACAGCTTAATGAAAAACTGTTTTTT.

V and J are TRBV6-1 and TRBJ2-7; a possible D gene is TRBD1 (5 bases). V was cut by 0 bases and J by 3 bases, with 12 bases left in between. The CDR3 is 15 amino acids. CDR1 MNHNS and CDR2 SASEGT come from the germline V gene. The CDR3 reads CASSEASGRIYEQYF. In DNA, the CDR3 is TGTGCCAGCAGTGAAGCGTCAGGGCGGATCTACGAGCAGTACTTC.

The rearrangement links TRBV13 to TRBJ2-7, with unresolved D. The CDR3 is 11 residues long. Trimming pared 5 bases from V and 5 bases from J, leaving 7 bases between. Germline V CDR1 and CDR2: PRHDT, FYEKMQ (reference sequence). For the CDR3, the DNA is TGTGCCAGCAGCCAAACACACGAGCAGTACTTC. This codes for CASSQTHEQYF.

About this clone: This same CDR3 is encoded by further DNA sequences in the sample. The gene calls are TRBV18 and TRBJ2-7; D is undetermined. V was trimmed by 3 bases and J by 2 bases, leaving 8 bases between them. Germline V gene sequence: CDR1 KGHSH, CDR2 LQKENI. The CDR3 consists of 13 residues. CDR3 DNA sequence: TGTGCCAGCTCACCCCCGCAGACCTACGAGCAGTACTTC. Amino acids: CASSPPQTYEQYF.

V and J are TRBV9 and TRBJ2-3, with D possibly matching TRBD1 (6 bases). Germline values: CDR1 SGDLS, CDR2 YYNGEE. The CDR3 length is 14 residues. V gave up 7 bases and J gave up 2 bases, with 14 bases separating them. CDR3 DNA sequence: TGTGCCAGCGGTTCAGGGGAAAACACAGATACGCAGTATTTT. This codes for CASGSGENTDTQYF. Supplemented by reference TRBV9 and TRBJ2-3, the full variable domain reads DSGVTQTPKHLITATGQRVTLRCSPRSGDLSVYWYQQSLDQGLQFLIQYYNGEERAKGNILERFSAQQFPDLHSELNLSSLELGDSALYFCASGSGENTDTQYFGPGTRLTVL.

The chain recombines TRBV11-2 with TRBJ2-7; 7 nucleotides agree with TRBD1. This CDR3 is 15 amino acids long. V lost 0 bases, J lost 5 bases, and 7 bases stayed unmatched. CDR1 and CDR2 (germline): SGHAT, FQNNGV. This CDR3 reads CASSLEGGKVDEQYF. CDR3 in DNA: TGTGCCAGCAGCTTAGAAGGGGGCAAGGTCGACGAGCAGTACTTC.